The entry below gives a single T cell receptor (beta chain) sequence along with its context. The antigen is unknown. This specimen belongs to a study of cytomegalovirus exposure and HLA in healthy donors. Turning to the study itself: Previous work identified 100 million or so unique TCR beta sequences from about 179 million T cells. Whole-study results and caveats: Listed as cytomegalovirus-associated were around 160 TCR beta chains. One cluster of highly shared sequence variants probably arose as a sequencing artifact.

The PCR was carried out with 60 Vbeta primers and 13 Jbeta primers. TCRdb keeps only in-frame clones here, not all; method: immunoSEQ multiplex PCR. The profile covers some 200,000 clones, with around 81% appearing a single time and under 2.5% taken by the ten largest. CDR3 size: 14 residues. Germline V gives CDR1 MNHEY, CDR2 SMNVEV (reference sequence). The V end lost 5 bases, the J end lost 3 bases, and 14 bases lay between the germline ends. The chain combines TRBV27 with TRBJ2-7; possibly TRBD2 for D (5 bases). The receptor comes from a woman aged 30 to 39 in good health and CMV-seropositive. Sequencing input: PBMCs. CDR3 bases: TGTGCCAGCAGTCTCAGCGGTCTCCGCTACGAGCAGTACTTC. This translates into CASSLSGLRYEQYF.